This TCR beta chain was obtained from a study of blood T cells in healthy people across ages. For the second PCR, which ran for about 7 to 11 cycles, a sample-barcoded 5' primer and a J-beta primer mix were used. Via MiXCR, TCRdb re-called the 5' RACE reads, giving one row per CDR3 protein. The sample carries about 1.7 million distinct CDR3 sequences, 25% to 30% recorded once. Only a few counts were recorded for this clonotype. This CDR3 is built from 15 residues. The germline V and J ends were trimmed by 5 bases and 6 bases, with 19 bases remaining between them. The germline V gene encodes CDR1 MNHEY and CDR2 SMNVEV (reference sequence).

The receptor was derived from a woman aged 30 to 39 in good health. V is TRBV27 and J is TRBJ1-2; D remains ambiguous. The sample comprised blood. The CDR3 spells CASSPGVGNRHGYTF. As DNA, the CDR3 is TGTGCCAGCAGTCCAGGTGTGGGGAATCGTCATGGCTACACCTTC.